The T cell receptor (beta chain) under discussion was sequenced for a study of shared clonotypes between healthy human individuals. The germline V gene encodes CDR1 KGHSH and CDR2 LQKENI. V lost 3 bases to trimming and J lost 0 bases, with 12 bases between them. The CDR3 covers 16 residues. Points on this clone: Other DNA variants within this sample encode the same CDR3.

Sequencing was performed with immunoSEQ multiplex PCR; in TCRdb, only in-frame clones are kept and a portion is missing. The sample contains 1.6 million or so clones, approximately 98.5% of which appear only once. Specimen: naive CD4+ T cells sorted from blood. Subset meaning: CD45RA+ positively selected. This sequence was found in a man aged 30 to 45 in good health. The chain combines TRBV18 with TRBJ1-5; maybe TRBD1 (6 bases). The chain's CDR3 is CASSPRTVYSNQPQHF. CDR3 sequence (DNA): TGTGCCAGCTCACCCCGGACAGTCTATAGCAATCAGCCCCAGCATTTT.